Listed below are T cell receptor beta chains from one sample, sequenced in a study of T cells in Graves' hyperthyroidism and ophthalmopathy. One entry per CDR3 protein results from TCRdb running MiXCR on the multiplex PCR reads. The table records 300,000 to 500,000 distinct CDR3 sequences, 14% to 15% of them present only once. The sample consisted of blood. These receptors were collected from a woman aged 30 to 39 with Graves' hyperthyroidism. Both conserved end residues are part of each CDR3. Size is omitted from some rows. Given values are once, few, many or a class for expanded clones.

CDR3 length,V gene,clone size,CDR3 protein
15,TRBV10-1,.,CASSESTAAGETQYF
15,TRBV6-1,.,CASSPGQVWADTQYF
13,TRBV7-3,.,CASSPQEGDTQYF
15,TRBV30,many,CAWSLLAAGTDTQYF
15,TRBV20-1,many,CSARDPRLAVNEQFF
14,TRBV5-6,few,CASSLVGGNNEQFF
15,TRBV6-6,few,CASSYARTGNYEQYF
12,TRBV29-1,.,CSVVRQNYGYTF
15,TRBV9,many,CASSPRWESADTQYF
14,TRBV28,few,CASSLNEVYYGYTF
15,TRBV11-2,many,CASSTKGRYQETQYF
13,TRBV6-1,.,CASSPRINYGYTF
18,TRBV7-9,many,CASSGRGGHQSSYNEQFF
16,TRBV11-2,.,CASSNSFHERRETQYF
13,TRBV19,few,CASSIGSSYEQYF
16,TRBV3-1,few,CASSRGPSDHQETQYF
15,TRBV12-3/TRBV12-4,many,CASSPIPGGPYEQYF
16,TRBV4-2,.,CASSQEGGESNQPQHF
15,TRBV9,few,CASSVVGSGSNEQYF
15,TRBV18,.,CASSPPTGVNTEAFF
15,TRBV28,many,CASSTVAGHTDTQYF
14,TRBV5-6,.,CASSGRGQGLKQYF
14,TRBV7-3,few,CASSLFAGGDTQYF
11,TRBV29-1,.,CSGGPDNEQFF
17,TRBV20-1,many,CSARDGPSREGYQPQHF
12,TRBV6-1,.,CASRDGTHEQYF
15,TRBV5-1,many,CASSSTSVNTGELFF
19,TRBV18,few,CASSPKPGTGATNTGELFF
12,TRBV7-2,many,CASSFRAETQYF
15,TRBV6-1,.,CASSLGSHENYEQYF
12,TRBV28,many,CASRFGNQPQHF
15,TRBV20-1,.,CSALPGSGKNQPQHF
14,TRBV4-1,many,CASSQVIHRGEAFF
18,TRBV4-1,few,CASSHLPAGLRGNQPQHF
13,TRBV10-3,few,CAISDQYYNEQFF
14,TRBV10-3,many,CAISLAGGPYEQYF
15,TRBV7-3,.,CASRAGVGFQETQYF
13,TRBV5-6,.,CASSLKGWETQYF
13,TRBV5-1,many,CASSLVGQETQYF
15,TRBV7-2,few,CASTKGQAAAYEQCF
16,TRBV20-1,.,CSAMGPTSGSLGTQYF
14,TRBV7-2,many,CASSPSVVSDEQFF
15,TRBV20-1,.,CSAREHGRDTDTQYF
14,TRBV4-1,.,CASSQRRQAGELFF